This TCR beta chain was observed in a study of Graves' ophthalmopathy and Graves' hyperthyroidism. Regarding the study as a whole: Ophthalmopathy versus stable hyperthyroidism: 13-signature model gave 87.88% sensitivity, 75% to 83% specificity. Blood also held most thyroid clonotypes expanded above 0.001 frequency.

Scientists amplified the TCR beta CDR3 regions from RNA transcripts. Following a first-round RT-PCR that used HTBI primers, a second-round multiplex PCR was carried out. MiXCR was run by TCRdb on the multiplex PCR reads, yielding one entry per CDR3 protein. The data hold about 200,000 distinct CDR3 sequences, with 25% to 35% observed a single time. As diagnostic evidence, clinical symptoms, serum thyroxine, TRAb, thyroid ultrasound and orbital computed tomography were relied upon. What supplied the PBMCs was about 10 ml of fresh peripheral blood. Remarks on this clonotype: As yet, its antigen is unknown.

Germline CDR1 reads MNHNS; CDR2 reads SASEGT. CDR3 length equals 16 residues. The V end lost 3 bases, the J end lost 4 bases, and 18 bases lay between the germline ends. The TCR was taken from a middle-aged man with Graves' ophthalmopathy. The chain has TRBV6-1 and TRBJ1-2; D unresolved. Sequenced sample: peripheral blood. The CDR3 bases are TGTGCCAGCAGTGAGACCGTGTTGACGGGGATCTATGGCTACACCTTC. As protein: CASSETVLTGIYGYTF.